This passage covers 19 T cell receptor beta chains from one sample sequenced in a study of human T cells and chemical hapten exposure. MiXCR, applied by TCRdb to the RACE reads, yields one record per CDR3 protein. The table includes under 90,000 distinct CDR3 sequences, around 8.8% detected once. Stated time point: patch test 2, 6 weeks after DPC sensitization. Treatment in this sample: therapeutic diphenylcyclopropenone sensitization with weekly scalp DPC. The sequences come from whole blood, collected in connection with sensitization to the hapten diphenylcyclopropenone (DPC). All receptors derive from a woman aged 50 to 60 with alopecia areata. Some clones in this sample may be carry-over from other donors' samples.

The chain carries TRBV9 and TRBJ2-6; a weak D match, TRBD1 (6 bases). Germline V gene sequence: CDR1 SGDLS, CDR2 YYNGEE. V was cut by 2 bases and J by 4 bases, with 7 bases left in between. The CDR3 extends over 14 amino acids. In nucleotides, the CDR3 is TGTGCCAGCAGCGTCGGACAGGGGGCCAACGTCCTGACTTTC. Translation: CASSVGQGANVLTF.

This clonotype was seen a handful of times. The chain joins TRBV4-1 to TRBJ2-5; D gene unclear. V dropped 1 base and J dropped 4 bases, with 13 bases sitting between them. CDR3 length equals 15 residues. The germline V gene has CDR1 MGHRA and CDR2 YSYEKL. The CDR3 coding sequence is TGCGCCAGCAGCCAAGGGGTAGGATACCGAGAGACCCAGTACTTC. Translated, it gives CASSQGVGYRETQYF.

In its sample, this clonotype was seen a few times. This chain links TRBV5-1 with TRBJ2-7, with D unresolved. CDR1 is SGHRS, CDR2 YFSETQ, per germline. The V gene lost 5 bases and the J gene lost 4 bases, with 10 bases spanning the gap. The CDR3 totals 12 residues. The CDR3 region has the DNA TGCGCCAGCAGAGTCGACATGTACGAGCAGTACTTC. This codes for CASRVDMYEQYF.

The gene calls are TRBV29-1 and TRBJ2-2; weak D call: TRBD2 (5 bases). V was clipped by 4 bases and J by 2 bases, with 8 bases between them. Germline V gene sequence: CDR1 SQVTM, CDR2 ANQGSEA. The CDR3 has 13 amino acids. The CDR3 protein is CSVVEGNTGELFF. The CDR3 DNA is TGCAGCGTTGTTGAGGGAAACACCGGGGAGCTGTTTTTT.

This clonotype has more than one count but fewer than ten. The gene calls are TRBV28 and TRBJ2-5; D is unclear. Per the germline V gene, CDR1 is MDHEN and CDR2 is SYDVKM. V was trimmed by 10 bases and J by 2 bases, leaving 17 bases between them. The CDR3 totals 14 residues. This CDR3 is CATRRQQVQETQYF. The CDR3, as DNA: TGTGCCACCCGACGGCAGCAGGTACAAGAGACCCAGTACTTC.

This clonotype occurred a few times. The rearrangement uses TRBV6-2 or TRBV6-3 and TRBJ2-1; 10 bases map to TRBD2. Germline V gene lookup returns CDR1 MNHEY and CDR2 SVGEGT. Germline trimming cut 2 bases from V and 6 bases from J; bases unmatched to any gene: 4. This CDR3 is 15 amino acids long. In DNA, the CDR3 is TGTGCCAGCAGTTACGGAAGCGGGAGGGCCAATGAGCAGTTCTTC. Translated, it gives CASSYGSGRANEQFF.

This clonotype showed up many times. The chain employs TRBV20-1 and TRBJ1-4; 8 bases are a match to TRBD1. The CDR3 consists of 15 residues. Trimming took 6 bases from V and 4 from J; bases not matched to a gene: 10. Germline loops: CDR1 DFQATT, CDR2 SNEGSKA (reference sequence). The CDR3 nucleotides read TGCAGTGCCCCAACAGGGGGGAGGATTAATGAAAAACTGTTTTTT. The encoded protein is CSAPTGGRINEKLFF.

The chain links TRBV6-5 to TRBJ2-1, with TRBD2 matching 8 bases. This CDR3 has 14 amino acids. V lost 2 bases, J lost 8 bases, and 5 bases stayed unmatched. Germline lookup yields CDR1 MNHEY and CDR2 SVGAGI. The CDR3 loop is CASSYVGAGDEQFF. The DNA for the CDR3 is TGTGCCAGCAGTTACGTGGGAGCGGGAGATGAGCAGTTCTTC.

This clonotype appeared many times. This chain joins TRBV2 and TRBJ2-6; D remains unclear. CDR1 and CDR2 (germline): SNHLY, FYNNEI. The CDR3 length is 16 residues. Trimming stripped 6 bases from V and 0 bases from J, with 12 bases between. The CDR3 reads CASSPGRISGANVLTF. The CDR3 DNA is TGTGCCAGCAGCCCCGGACGCATCTCTGGGGCCAACGTCCTGACTTTC. The whole variable domain, remainder taken from reference TRBV2 and TRBJ2-6, is EPEVTQTPSHQVTQMGQEVILRCVPISNHLYFYWYRQILGQKVEFLVSFYNNEISEKSEIFDDQFSVERPDGSNFTLKIRSTKLEDSAMYFCASSPGRISGANVLTFGAGSRLTVL.

This clonotype was counted only a few times. The chain uses TRBV27 and TRBJ2-5, with TRBD1 as a possible D gene (6 bases). This CDR3 spans 15 amino acids. Germline loops: CDR1 MNHEY, CDR2 SMNVEV (reference sequence). The V end was cut by 4 bases, the J end by 4 bases, with 16 bases between. The chain's CDR3 is CASSWGTGTSETQYF. The CDR3 DNA reads TGTGCCAGCAGTTGGGGCACCGGGACATCAGAGACCCAGTACTTC.

This sequence joins TRBV28 and TRBJ1-2; 8 bases align to TRBD1. Germline loops: CDR1 MDHEN, CDR2 SYDVKM. The junction had 8 bases not matched to a gene; V was cut back by 6 bases and J by 2 bases. The CDR3 is 15 residues long. The CDR3 nucleotides are TGTGCCAGCAGGCCCGGACAGGGTTGGAACTATGGCTACACCTTC. It codes for CASRPGQGWNYGYTF.

This clonotype was observed a few times. V and J are TRBV5-6 and TRBJ1-5; 8 positions agree with TRBD1. Looked up from germline, CDR1 is SGHDT and CDR2 is YYEEEE. CDR3 size: 16 residues. J gave up 1 base and V 0 bases, and 3 bases lay outside the gene matches. This chain's CDR3 is CASSLARGQSNQPQHF. CDR3 bases: TGTGCCAGCAGCTTGGCCAGGGGGCAGAGCAATCAGCCCCAGCATTTT.

The chain couples TRBV3-1 to TRBJ1-2; a possible D gene is TRBD1 (5 bases). CDR1 LGHDT and CDR2 YNNKEL come from the germline V gene (reference sequence). The CDR3 totals 12 residues. Trimming removed 5 bases from V and 4 bases from J, with 8 bases in between. CDR3 region: CASSKGTYGYTF. The CDR3 nucleotides are TGTGCCAGCAGCAAGGGGACCTATGGCTACACCTTC.

This clonotype was seen a few times. The chain carries TRBV20-1 and TRBJ2-7; TRBD2 matches at 10 bases. CDR3 length: 14 amino acids. From germline, CDR1 is DFQATT and CDR2 SNEGSKA (reference sequence). The V segment lost 5 bases and the J segment 3 bases; nucleotides outside the gene matches: 7. CDR3 coding DNA: TGCAGTGCTTTGAAGCGGGAGGGCCGCTACGAGCAGTACTTC. Its translation is CSALKREGRYEQYF.

This clonotype has a handful of counts. The chain couples TRBV18 to TRBJ1-1; 7 nucleotides agree with TRBD1. Germline V gives CDR1 KGHSH, CDR2 LQKENI. The CDR3 totals 16 residues. V shed 1 base and J 5 bases; nucleotides not matched to a gene: 10. CDR3 nucleotide sequence: TGTGCCAGCTCACCACTGGCAGGGGGTAGGAAAACTGAAGCTTTCTTT. This codes for CASSPLAGGRKTEAFF.

This chain links TRBV20-1 with TRBJ2-7, with D possibly called TRBD1 or TRBD2 (5 bases each). The CDR3 runs 15 residues. Germline V lookup: CDR1 DFQATT, CDR2 SNEGSKA (reference sequence). The V and J ends lost 0 bases and 6 bases respectively, with 18 bases between them. CDR3 amino acids: CSARDLRDPRSEQYF. CDR3 nucleotides: TGCAGTGCTAGAGATCTCCGGGACCCAAGGTCCGAGCAGTACTTC.

The sample holds a few counts of this clonotype. The rearrangement uses TRBV27 and TRBJ2-7; TRBD2 matches 12 bases. V was pared by 2 bases and J by 5 bases, with 4 bases of the junction left unmatched. CDR1 is MNHEY, CDR2 SMNVEV, per germline (reference sequence). The CDR3 length is 15 residues. The CDR3 DNA sequence: TGTGCCAGCAGTTTAAGACTAGCGGGAGCCCACGAGCAGTACTTC. This codes for CASSLRLAGAHEQYF.

The chain has TRBV20-1 and TRBJ2-2; 7 positions agree with TRBD1. Germline V lookup: CDR1 DFQATT, CDR2 SNEGSKA (reference sequence). The CDR3 has 14 residues. Unmatched junction bases numbered 2, after V lost 4 bases and J lost 0 bases. The CDR3 here is CSATGTANTGELFF. The CDR3 bases are TGCAGTGCTACCGGGACAGCGAACACCGGGGAGCTGTTTTTT.

This clonotype has a count of ten or more. This chain connects TRBV29-1 to TRBJ2-7; 7 bases map to TRBD2. This CDR3 comprises 15 residues. Trimming removed 8 bases from V and 7 bases from J; junction bases left unmatched: 20. Germline V gives CDR1 SQVTM, CDR2 ANQGSEA. CDR3 in DNA: TGCAGCTTTGTAGCCACCGGGACTACCGAGGGGGAGCAGTACTTC. It specifies CSFVATGTTEGEQYF.